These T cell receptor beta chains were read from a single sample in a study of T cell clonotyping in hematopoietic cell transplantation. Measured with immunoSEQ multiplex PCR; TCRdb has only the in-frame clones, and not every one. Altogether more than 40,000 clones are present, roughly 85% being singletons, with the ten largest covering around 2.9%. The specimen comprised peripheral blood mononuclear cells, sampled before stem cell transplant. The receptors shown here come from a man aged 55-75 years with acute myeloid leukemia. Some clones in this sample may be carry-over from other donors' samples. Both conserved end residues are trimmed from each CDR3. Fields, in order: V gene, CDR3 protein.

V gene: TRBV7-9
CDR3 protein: ASSLPPEPYEQY

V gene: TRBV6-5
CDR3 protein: ASSTQGRRNYGYT

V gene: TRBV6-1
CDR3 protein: ASSEGQGGYEQY

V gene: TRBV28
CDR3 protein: ASSIPKAGGAYEQY

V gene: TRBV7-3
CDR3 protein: ASSQGGLGYGYT

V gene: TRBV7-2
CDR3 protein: ASSPIGAENYGYT

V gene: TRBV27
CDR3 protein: ASSLRQANSPLH

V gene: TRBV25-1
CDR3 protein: ASSKQGFNQPQH

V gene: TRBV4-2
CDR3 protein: ASSPGTGDKNIQY

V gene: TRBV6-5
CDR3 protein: ASREGDSPLH

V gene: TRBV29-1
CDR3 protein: SVEVAPKDGTVSYEQY

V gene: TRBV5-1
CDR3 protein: ASSNHGSGLDSPLH

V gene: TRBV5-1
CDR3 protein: ASRLRGQAWAVLNTEAF

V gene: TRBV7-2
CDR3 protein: ASRLSGNTIY

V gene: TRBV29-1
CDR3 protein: SAGGSNQPQH

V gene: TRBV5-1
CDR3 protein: ASRISSNQPQH

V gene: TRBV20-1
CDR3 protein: SAREGYGYT

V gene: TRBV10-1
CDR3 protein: ASIPRGTMNTEAF

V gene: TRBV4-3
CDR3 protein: ASSQGQGREKLF

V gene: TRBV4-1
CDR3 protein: ASSQMDRGFYNEQF

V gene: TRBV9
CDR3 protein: ASSTGSGVQETQY

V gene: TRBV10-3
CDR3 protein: AISEGPGAEAF

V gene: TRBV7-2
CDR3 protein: ASSSTGTGSFSTDTQY

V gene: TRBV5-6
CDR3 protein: ASSLDETQY

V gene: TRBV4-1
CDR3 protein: ASKLAGGLTSTDTQY

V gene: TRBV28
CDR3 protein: ASSSSPGLGSWDQPQH

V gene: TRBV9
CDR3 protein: ASSVTGGISSEKLF

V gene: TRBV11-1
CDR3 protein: ASSFGATNEKLF

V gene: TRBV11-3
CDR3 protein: ASSPGLAGGPQDEQY

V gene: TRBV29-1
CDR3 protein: SGRQGLGGELF

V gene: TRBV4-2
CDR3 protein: ASSPHQGEGSYEQY

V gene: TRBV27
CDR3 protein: ASSSGQGEAF

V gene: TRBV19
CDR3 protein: ASTQTGSYEQY

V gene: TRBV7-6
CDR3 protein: ASSLGVGAEETQY

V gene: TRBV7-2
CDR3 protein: ASSRREGYEQY

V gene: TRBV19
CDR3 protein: ASSIQGGGRYEQY

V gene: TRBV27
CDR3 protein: ASSPLRASQPQH

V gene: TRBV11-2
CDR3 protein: ASSGIRDRGSPLH

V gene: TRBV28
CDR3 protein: ASSFSGRTLPLH

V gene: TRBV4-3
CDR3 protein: ASSQERTGGSYEQY

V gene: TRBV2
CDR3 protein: ASRLESNQPQH

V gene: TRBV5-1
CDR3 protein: ASSLVATTGDTEAF

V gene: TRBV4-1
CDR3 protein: ASSQPLAGRNYGYT

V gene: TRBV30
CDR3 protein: AWEKQLNTEAF

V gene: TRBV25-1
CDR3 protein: ASQRKQNTGELF

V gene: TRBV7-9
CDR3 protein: ASSLNQPQETQY

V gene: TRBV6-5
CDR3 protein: ASTGTGGNTGELF

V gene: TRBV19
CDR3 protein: ASSLLGGQANEKLF

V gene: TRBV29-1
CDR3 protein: SVGQGTSYEQY

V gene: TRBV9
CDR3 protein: ASSPRPQGGEKLF

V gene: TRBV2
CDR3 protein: ASRRTQPPYEQY

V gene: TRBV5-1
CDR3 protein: ASSVQPGGASYEQY

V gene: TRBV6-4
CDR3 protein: ASSDSKRGGYDGYT

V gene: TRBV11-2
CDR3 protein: ASSLETGTSGGAQY

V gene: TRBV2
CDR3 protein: ASSGGGPETQY